This passage covers 32 T cell receptor beta chains from one sample sequenced in a study of T cells after yellow fever vaccination. Each CDR3 protein is one row after TCRdb ran MiXCR on the 5' RACE reads. The repertoire consists of hundreds of thousands of distinct CDR3 sequences, with 18% occurring once and the leading ten covering about 18%. The sequencing used PBMCs, collected before the yellow fever booster vaccination. These receptors all stem from a man in his late teens or twenties who received the YFV17D yellow fever vaccine.

In this sample, this clonotype turned up a few times. The rearrangement joins TRBV4-3 to TRBJ1-5; 7 bases line up with TRBD1. This CDR3 comprises 15 residues. Trimming removed 1 base from V and 6 bases from J; junction bases left unmatched: 6. Germline loops: CDR1 LGHNA, CDR2 YSLEER. The DNA for the CDR3 is TGCGCCAGCAGCCAAGGACAGGGTCTCGGTCAGCCCCAGCATTTT. Protein product: CASSQGQGLGQPQHF.

V and J are TRBV29-1 and TRBJ2-1; no firm D call. Between the trimmed V and J ends, which lost 3 bases and 3 bases, there was a span of 9 bases. The CDR3 runs to 13 residues. Looked up from germline, CDR1 is SQVTM and CDR2 is ANQGSEA. As DNA, the CDR3 is TGCAGCGTTGATAGGGTGGACTACAATGAGCAGTTCTTC. Translated, it gives CSVDRVDYNEQFF.

The chain links TRBV6-1 to TRBJ2-7; 7 nucleotides agree with TRBD1. V was pared by 2 bases and J by 3 bases, with 10 bases of the junction left unmatched. Per germline, CDR1 MNHNS and CDR2 SASEGT. There are 16 residues in the CDR3. Here the CDR3 DNA reads TGTGCCAGCAGTGAATGGAGCGGACAGGTTGGCTACGAGCAGTACTTC. It is translated as CASSEWSGQVGYEQYF.

This clonotype came up many times. The V call is TRBV7-8, the J call TRBJ1-1; no clear D gene. Germline loops: CDR1 SGHVS, CDR2 FQNEAQ. V dropped 8 bases and J dropped 0 bases, with 4 bases sitting between them. There are 11 residues in the CDR3. The CDR3 spells CASGVNTEAFF. The CDR3 nucleotides are TGTGCCAGCGGGGTGAACACTGAAGCTTTCTTT.

This clonotype was seen more than once but under ten times. This chain links TRBV13 with TRBJ2-3; unclear D gene. Germline-derived CDR1 and CDR2 are PRHDT and FYEKMQ (reference sequence). V lost 4 bases and J lost 4, with 12 bases in between. The CDR3 is made up of 14 amino acids. CDR3 region: CASSYASSSDTQYF. In DNA form, the CDR3 reads TGTGCCAGCAGCTACGCGTCCTCTTCAGATACGCAGTATTTT. The full variable domain, with the rest looked up from reference TRBV13 and TRBJ2-3, is AAGVIQSPRHLIKEKRETATLKCYPIPRHDTVYWYQQGPGQDPQFLISFYEKMQSDKGSIPDRFSAQQFSDYHSELNMSSLELGDSALYFCASSYASSSDTQYFGPGTRLTVL.

The chain joins TRBV12-3 or TRBV12-4 to TRBJ2-2, with D possibly being TRBD1 (5 bases). Trimming removed 6 bases at V and 4 bases at J, with 15 bases between. The CDR3 length is 15 residues. The CDR3 sequence: CASRLQGSGTGELFF. Here the CDR3 DNA reads TGTGCCAGCAGACTTCAGGGTTCGGGCACCGGGGAGCTGTTTTTT.

This clonotype has a handful of counts. The rearrangement joins TRBV12-3 or TRBV12-4 to TRBJ1-1; the match to TRBD1 covers 8 bases. V shed 2 bases, J shed 5 bases, and the junction held 7 bases outside the gene matches. There are 15 residues in the CDR3. CDR3 DNA: TGTGCCAGCAGTTTAACTGGACAGGGCAAGACTGAAGCTTTCTTT. Protein: CASSLTGQGKTEAFF.

This rearrangement joins TRBV6-8 to TRBJ2-5; possibly TRBD2 for D (6 bases). CDR3 size: 16 residues. V was cut by 0 bases and J by 4 bases, with 15 bases left in between. CDR1 and CDR2 from the germline V gene are MNHGY and SAAAGT. The CDR3 here is CASSYSNRGVAETQYF. CDR3 nucleotide sequence: TGTGCCAGCAGTTACTCGAATCGCGGGGTGGCAGAGACCCAGTACTTC.

The chain uses TRBV6-2 or TRBV6-3 and TRBJ2-1; 8 bases map to TRBD1. The CDR3 covers 16 residues. CDR1 and CDR2 (germline): MNHEY, SVGEGT. Trimming cost V 5 bases and J 5 bases; bases outside gene matches: 11. The CDR3 region is CASSNTGTGFDNEQFF. CDR3 nucleotide sequence: TGTGCCAGCAGTAACACCGGGACAGGCTTCGACAATGAGCAGTTCTTC.

In this sample, this clonotype turned up a few times. The V and J genes are TRBV10-3 and TRBJ2-5; 7 bases are a match to TRBD1. Per the germline V gene, CDR1 is ENHRY and CDR2 is SYGVKD. The trim removed 8 bases at V and 5 bases at J, leaving 11 bases unmatched. The CDR3 has 14 amino acids. The CDR3 sequence is CAIGSAGGAETQYF. As DNA, the CDR3 is TGTGCCATCGGGAGCGCAGGGGGTGCGGAGACCCAGTACTTC.

V usage is TRBV20-1 and J usage is TRBJ2-5; D is possibly TRBD1 (6 bases). The CDR3 length is 13 residues. Trimming took off 3 bases at V and 1 base at J, with 9 bases between the two ends. Germline CDR1 is DFQATT and CDR2 is SNEGSKA (reference sequence). Written as DNA, the CDR3 is TGCAGTGCTAGCACGGACAGCCAAGAGACCCAGTACTTC. Residues: CSASTDSQETQYF.

This chain uses TRBV7-2 with TRBJ2-3; 10 nucleotides match TRBD2. The germline V gene encodes CDR1 SGHTA and CDR2 FQGNSA. V was pared by 1 base and J by 2 bases, with 6 bases of the junction left unmatched. This CDR3 region has 17 residues. CDR3 loop: CASSLVPAGGFTDTQYF. Written as DNA, the CDR3 is TGTGCCAGCAGCTTAGTTCCAGCGGGGGGGTTCACAGATACGCAGTATTTT. Full variable domain (rest looked up from reference TRBV7-2 and TRBJ2-3): GAGVSQSPSNKVTEKGKDVELRCDPISGHTALYWYRQSLGQGLEFLIYFQGNSAPDKSGLPSDRFSAERTGGSVSTLTIQRTQQEDSAVYLCASSLVPAGGFTDTQYFGPGTRLTVL.

The gene calls are TRBV9 and TRBJ2-5; 10 bases fit TRBD2. The CDR3 has 17 amino acids. Germline trimming cut 0 bases from V and 0 bases from J; bases unmatched to any gene: 5. Per germline, CDR1 SGDLS and CDR2 YYNGEE. Here the CDR3 DNA reads TGTGCCAGCAGCGTAGCTACTAGCGGGGCGTACCAAGAGACCCAGTACTTC. It codes for CASSVATSGAYQETQYF.

This clonotype showed up just a few times. V usage is TRBV7-9 and J usage is TRBJ2-2, with TRBD1 matching over 9 bases. The trim removed 6 bases at V and 3 bases at J, leaving 8 bases unmatched. Germline values: CDR1 SEHNR, CDR2 FQNEAQ (reference sequence). CDR3 length: 16 amino acids. CDR3 nucleotide sequence: TGTGCCAGCAGACCCGGGGGACAGGGCTACACCGGGGAGCTGTTTTTT. This sequence encodes CASRPGGQGYTGELFF.

The rearrangement links TRBV12-3 or TRBV12-4 to TRBJ2-3; maybe TRBD2 (6 bases). The CDR3 length is 16 residues. V lost 3 bases and J 6 bases, leaving 19 bases between the germline ends. CDR3 DNA: TGTGCCAGCAGTTTCCGGCGGGGCCGGGTTCGCGATACGCAGTATTTT. Residues: CASSFRRGRVRDTQYF.

V gene TRBV12-3 or TRBV12-4 combines with J gene TRBJ2-3; D perhaps matches TRBD1 (5 bases). The CDR3 is 11 amino acids. Trimming stripped 7 bases from V and 7 bases from J, with 9 bases between. CDR3 in amino acids: CASTPGYTQYF. CDR3 DNA: TGTGCCAGCACCCCAGGGTATACGCAGTATTTT.

The rearrangement uses TRBV5-1 and TRBJ1-1; no clear D gene. This CDR3 is built from 14 residues. CDR1 is SGHRS, CDR2 YFSETQ, per germline. V lost 4 bases, J lost 0 bases, and 10 bases lay in between. CDR3 DNA: TGCGCCAGCAGCCCACATGCCTTGAACACTGAAGCTTTCTTT. Translation gives CASSPHALNTEAFF.

This clonotype was detected many times. The rearrangement links TRBV7-2 to TRBJ1-2, with D perhaps matching TRBD1 (5 bases). Per the germline V gene, CDR1 is SGHTA and CDR2 is FQGNSA. V was cut by 1 base and J by 4 bases, with 13 bases left in between. This CDR3 region has 15 residues. CDR3 residues: CASSLGAGWSYGYTF. The CDR3 nucleotides read TGTGCCAGCAGCTTAGGAGCAGGGTGGTCCTATGGCTACACCTTC. Using reference TRBV7-2 and TRBJ1-2 for the parts outside the CDR3, the full variable domain is GAGVSQSPSNKVTEKGKDVELRCDPISGHTALYWYRQSLGQGLEFLIYFQGNSAPDKSGLPSDRFSAERTGGSVSTLTIQRTQQEDSAVYLCASSLGAGWSYGYTFGSGTRLTVV.

A few counts support this clonotype. The genes are TRBV20-1 and TRBJ2-7, with a weak D call TRBD1 (6 bases). The V end lost 6 bases, the J end lost 7 bases, and 16 bases lay between the germline ends. This CDR3 is 12 amino acids long. CDR1 and CDR2 from the germline V gene are DFQATT and SNEGSKA (reference sequence). This chain's CDR3 is CSARGTGREQYF. The CDR3 DNA sequence: TGCAGTGCCCGGGGAACAGGGCGGGAGCAGTACTTC.

V usage is TRBV12-3 or TRBV12-4 and J usage is TRBJ2-3; the D call may be TRBD1 or TRBD2 (5 bases each). The CDR3 has 17 residues. Trimming cost V 6 bases and J 0 bases, with 19 bases left between them. CDR3 nucleotides: TGTGCCAGCAGCCCCGGTCGTCGAGGGGTGAGCACAGATACGCAGTATTTT. Amino acid sequence: CASSPGRRGVSTDTQYF.

DNA for the CDR3: TGTGCCAGCAGCTTAGAAGGGGGGGACACTGAAGCTTTCTTT. Its translation is CASSLEGGDTEAFF. The chain couples TRBV11-3 to TRBJ1-1, with TRBD1 as a possible D gene (6 bases). This CDR3 region has 14 residues. Germline V gene sequence: CDR1 SGHNT, CDR2 YENEEA. The germline V and J ends were trimmed by 0 bases and 3 bases, with 8 bases remaining between them.

This clonotype was counted ten times or more. The CDR3 loop reads CSATGTSGTQYF. In nucleotides, the CDR3 is TGCAGTGCTACCGGGACTAGCGGGACCCAGTACTTC. The V call is TRBV20-1, the J call TRBJ2-5, with TRBD2 identical over 11 bases. Germline CDR1 DFQATT, CDR2 SNEGSKA (reference sequence). V dropped 4 bases and J dropped 7; count of bases not matched to a gene: 2. The CDR3 consists of 12 residues.

The sample holds many counts of this clonotype. The CDR3 DNA follows: TGTGCCAGCAGCCTCATTAATGAGCAGTTCTTC. It is translated as CASSLINEQFF. V usage is TRBV7-2 and J usage is TRBJ2-1; no clear D gene. Germline assignment: CDR1 SGHTA and CDR2 FQGNSA. The CDR3 loop spans 11 amino acids. The V end was cut by 5 bases, the J end by 7 bases, with 6 bases between.

This chain joins TRBV6-6 and TRBJ2-7, with TRBD1 matching over 10 bases. The V gene end was trimmed by 6 bases and the J gene end by 4 bases; junction bases not matched to a gene: 6. Germline V lookup: CDR1 MNHNY, CDR2 SVGAGI (reference sequence). This CDR3 is 14 amino acids long. CDR3 residues: CASSIDRGLYEQYV. DNA of the CDR3: TGTGCCAGCAGCATCGACAGGGGGCTTTACGAGCAGTACGTC.

A few counts support this clonotype. The rearrangement joins TRBV15 to TRBJ1-1, with a weak D call TRBD1 (6 bases). Germline assignment: CDR1 LNHNV and CDR2 YYDKDF (reference sequence). Trimming shortened V by 4 bases and J by 7 bases, and 13 bases separated the two germline ends. The CDR3 has 13 amino acids. This CDR3 reads CATSMGGQVEAFF. In nucleotides, the CDR3 is TGTGCCACCAGCATGGGGGGGCAAGTTGAAGCTTTCTTT.

The chain is built from TRBV4-3 and TRBJ1-1, with TRBD1 as a possible D gene (5 bases). Germline V gives CDR1 LGHNA, CDR2 YSLEER. The CDR3 has 15 amino acids. Deletions cut 4 bases from V and 7 bases from J, with 19 bases between. The DNA for the CDR3 is TGCGCCAGCAGCCTAGAAAGCGGGGACGGACGTGAAGCTTTCTTT. This encodes CASSLESGDGREAFF.

The J gene is TRBJ2-5, the V gene TRBV6-6; no reliable D call. Trimming cost V 6 bases and J 5 bases, with 13 bases left between them. This CDR3 is 13 amino acids long. Germline CDR1 is MNHNY and CDR2 is SVGAGI (reference sequence). Written as DNA, the CDR3 is TGTGCCAGCAGACCGACCGCGCGGGAGACCCAGTACTTC. Translation: CASRPTARETQYF.

This clonotype was observed at least ten times. V usage is TRBV5-1 and J usage is TRBJ2-3; D is unresolved. The CDR3 is 14 amino acids. V lost 0 bases and J 6 bases, leaving 11 bases between the germline ends. Looked up from germline, CDR1 is SGHRS and CDR2 is YFSETQ. The chain's CDR3 is CASSLELGRDTQYF. DNA for the CDR3: TGCGCCAGCAGCTTGGAGCTAGGAAGGGATACGCAGTATTTT.

The table lists this clonotype with many counts. The chain has TRBV12-3 or TRBV12-4 and TRBJ2-3, with D unresolved. Trimming removed 2 bases from V and 4 bases from J, with 13 bases in between. The CDR3 runs 15 residues. As DNA, the CDR3 is TGTGCCAGCAGTTTAATCGGCGGTCGGTCAGATACGCAGTATTTT. This gives the protein CASSLIGGRSDTQYF.

The CDR3 region is CASSYLQRTGQETQYF. CDR3 bases: TGTGCCAGCAGCTATCTCCAGAGGACAGGGCAAGAGACCCAGTACTTC. The V call is TRBV7-8, the J call TRBJ2-5; TRBD1 matches at 8 bases. Trimming cost V 4 bases and J 2 bases; bases outside gene matches: 9. From germline, CDR1 is SGHVS and CDR2 FQNEAQ. This CDR3 is 16 amino acids long.

This rearrangement joins TRBV2 to TRBJ2-1, with 7 positions matching TRBD1. This CDR3 is 16 amino acids long. V was pared by 5 bases and J by 2 bases, with 9 bases of the junction left unmatched. Germline CDR1 SNHLY, CDR2 FYNNEI. The CDR3, as DNA: TGTGCCAGCAGTCCCCCACCGGGACAGACCTACAATGAGCAGTTCTTC. Translated, it gives CASSPPPGQTYNEQFF.

The genes are TRBV6-4 and TRBJ2-1; D is ambiguous. The CDR3 has 16 amino acids. V lost 6 bases and J 3 bases, leaving 18 bases between the germline ends. The germline V gene has CDR1 MRHNA and CDR2 SNTAGT. CDR3 in DNA: TGTGCCAGCAGCTCCGACATGGTCAATAGCTACAATGAGCAGTTCTTC. It codes for CASSSDMVNSYNEQFF.